This paragraph covers one T cell receptor beta chain sequence. Its binding antigen is unknown. The sample holds no much larger clone one base away, and base qualities are not on file. The source of the sample is a study of T-cell memory formation after mild COVID-19 (dated by TCRdb to about 2021). With regard to the full study: Most TCR sequence clusters were specific to one of the two donors. In a couple of donors, T-cell clones that expanded and contracted after mild COVID-19 were tracked by sequencing TCRalpha and TCRbeta repertoires over time. The cohort was made up of two young adult volunteers, one female and one male, who were previously healthy. Study-level results and caveats: Contracting CD4+ clones were located mainly in the CM and EM memory subsets, whereas CD8+ clones were found to be enriched in EMRA. Balanced CD4/CD8 phenotypes were observed for clones contracting from day 15 to 85, whereas a bias towards CD4+ was observed for a second wave of clones expanding from day 15 to 37. Only a couple of mild cases were covered by the study, and larger cohorts that include severe cases with pre-infection samples were considered necessary. The second-wave clones that peaked on day 37 were not confirmed to be SARS-CoV-2 specific. Some responding clones were detected in pre-infection memory, which suggested that pre-existing cross-reactive memory T cells had joined the SARS-CoV-2 response.

PBMCs were isolated by Ficoll-Paque density gradient centrifugation. TCRdb records Illumina NovaSeq 6000 as the sequencer. TCRalpha and TCRbeta cDNA libraries were built by 5'RACE with constant-segment primers, adding sample barcodes and unique molecular identifiers. Trizol reagent was used to extract RNA from every sample. Amplification of the libraries took two PCR steps, and the second step added a second sample barcode plus Illumina TruSeq adapters. Sequencing of the libraries was done on an Illumina NovaSeq, producing 2 x 150 bp paired-end reads. The authors' analysis ran thus. With migec v1.2.7, reads were demultiplexed and then collapsed into UMI-guided consensus sequences. With mixcr v2.1.11, UMI consensuses were aligned to TRA and TRB V and J templates and assembled into clonotypes. Clonotypes were classified as expanded or contracted when called significant by both edgeR and NoisET, with noise models trained on biological replicates. edgeR calls used a false discovery rate-adjusted p below 0.01 and a log2 fold-change threshold of 1. As an exploratory analysis of dynamics, max-normalized trajectories of the 1000 most abundant clonotypes were examined with PCA combined with hierarchical clustering. Separately sequenced CD4+ and CD8+ repertoires were used to assign the CD4 or CD8 phenotype of responding clones. TCRdb trimmed public reads at Q25 via fastp, called clones via MiXCR and kept in-frame beta chains. One record per CDR3 amino acid sequence lists the most common genes and DNA. The V and J calls and clone size are TCRdb's, not the authors'. Here the sample has 85,000 to 130,000 distinct CDR3 sequences; approximately 10% occur a single time. The ten top clones hold roughly two fifths of the sample.

Via the germline V gene (reference sequence), CDR1 is LNHDA and CDR2 SQIVND. There are 14 amino acids in the CDR3, from cysteine to phenylalanine inclusive. Just CDR3 DNA is preserved here, 42 bases in frame from base 1. The junction carries 9 bases between V and J, which are trimmed by 5 bases and 1 base respectively. The sequence is built from TRBV19 and TRBJ2-4; TRBD2 is perhaps the D gene, given 5 matching bases. The sample taken for sequencing was PBMCs or a T cell subset sorted from them (not recorded which). This sequence was found in a man between 18 and 35 years old who had mild COVID-19 (a few samples of this study predate the infection). The sample titles of this study are shuffled in the database, so cell type and time point are left out; the donor was told from shared clones. The CDR3 sequence is CASSPGSAKNIQYF. The DNA is as follows: TGTGCCAGTAGTCCGGGAAGTGCCAAAAACATTCAGTACTTC.